Each of the 30 T cell receptor beta chains below was sequenced from the same sample in a study of T cells after yellow fever vaccination. TCRdb redid the calling of the 5' RACE reads with MiXCR, one entry per CDR3 protein. Of about 320,000 distinct CDR3 sequences listed, around 13% are singletons. The specimen was CD4+ T cells sorted from PBMCs, collected 15 days after the yellow fever booster vaccination. Receptors originate from a man between 18 and 29 years old who received the YFV17D yellow fever vaccine.

The rearrangement joins TRBV9 to TRBJ1-2, with 8 bases that match TRBD1. Looked up from germline, CDR1 is SGDLS and CDR2 is YYNGEE. CDR3 length: 13 residues. V shed 7 bases and J 6 bases; nucleotides not matched to a gene: 8. This chain's CDR3 is CASGVQGGHGYTF. The CDR3 DNA is TGTGCCAGCGGAGTACAGGGGGGTCATGGCTACACCTTC.

This sequence joins TRBV18 and TRBJ1-2; D call uncertain. V was cut by 3 bases and J by 3 bases, with 11 bases left in between. Looked up from germline, CDR1 is KGHSH and CDR2 is LQKENI. The CDR3 length is 14 residues. The DNA of the CDR3 is TGTGCCAGCTCACCGTGGGCCAGCCACTATGGCTACACCTTC. Translation gives CASSPWASHYGYTF.

V and J are TRBV20-1 and TRBJ1-3, with D uncertain. Germline values: CDR1 DFQATT, CDR2 SNEGSKA (reference sequence). Trimming cost V 3 bases and J 4 bases, with 13 bases left between them. CDR3 length equals 14 residues. The CDR3: CSARTVVKGNTIYF. The CDR3 DNA reads as TGCAGTGCTAGGACCGTTGTAAAGGGAAACACCATATATTTT.

The gene calls are TRBV6-1 and TRBJ2-2; D ambiguous. V was pared by 8 bases and J by 4 bases, with 14 bases between. Germline V CDR1 and CDR2: MNHNS, SASEGT. The length of the CDR3 is 14 residues. This CDR3 is CASCNAGPTGELFF. The CDR3, as DNA: TGTGCCAGCTGTAATGCAGGCCCCACCGGGGAGCTGTTTTTT.

The sample holds a few counts of this clonotype. V usage is TRBV6-2 or TRBV6-3 and J usage is TRBJ2-1; the D gene is possibly TRBD2 (5 bases). This CDR3 has 9 amino acids. In germline, CDR1 is MNHEY, CDR2 SVGEGT. The V and J ends lost 8 bases and 11 bases respectively, with 7 bases between them. In nucleotides, the CDR3 is TGTGCCAGCGGACTCCAGCAGTTCTTC. Protein sequence: CASGLQQFF.

The J gene is TRBJ2-1, the V gene TRBV30, with no clear D. The CDR3 runs 13 residues. Germline-derived CDR1 and CDR2 are GTSNPN and SVGIG (reference sequence). Between the trimmed V and J ends, which lost 5 bases and 6 bases, there was a span of 14 bases. CDR3 protein: CAWEPSVGNEQFF. The DNA for the CDR3 is TGTGCCTGGGAACCTTCCGTAGGCAATGAGCAGTTCTTC.

This clonotype appeared a few times. This chain joins TRBV4-1 and TRBJ1-2; 7 bases match TRBD1. CDR1 and CDR2 from the germline V gene are MGHRA and YSYEKL. V was pared by 5 bases and J by 1 base, with 7 bases of the junction left unmatched. CDR3 length: 15 residues. In nucleotides, the CDR3 is TGCGCCAGCAGCAGGGGGCAGGGAGGTAACTATGGCTACACCTTC. Its protein is CASSRGQGGNYGYTF.

The chain carries TRBV5-5 and TRBJ1-4, with D unresolved. V was cut by 4 bases and J by 4 bases, with 14 bases left in between. The CDR3 runs 15 residues. Per the germline V gene, CDR1 is SGHKS and CDR2 is YYEKEE (reference sequence). Here the CDR3 DNA reads TGTGCCAGCAGCGCTCAATTGCCGGTTAATGAAAAACTGTTTTTT. Protein sequence: CASSAQLPVNEKLFF.

This clonotype was detected ten times or more. J is TRBJ2-2 and V is TRBV6-2 or TRBV6-3; the D gene is possibly TRBD1 (5 bases). Trimming took 6 bases from V and 8 from J, leaving 22 bases between them. Looked up from germline, CDR1 is MNHEY and CDR2 is SVGEGT. CDR3 length: 16 amino acids. The CDR3 nucleotides read TGTGCCAGCAGCCCCCTAGACAGCCGTCGTCTGGGGGAGCTGTTTTTT. Translating it yields CASSPLDSRRLGELFF.

CDR3: CASSIVMGYQPQHF. The CDR3, as DNA: TGTGCCAGTAGTATCGTGATGGGGTATCAGCCCCAGCATTTT. The chain combines TRBV19 with TRBJ1-5; D is unclear. CDR3 length: 14 amino acids. V shed 3 bases and J shed 5 bases, with 11 bases lying between them. Per germline, CDR1 LNHDA and CDR2 SQIVND (reference sequence).

The chain uses TRBV6-5 and TRBJ1-5, with a tentative D call TRBD1 (5 bases). V was clipped by 5 bases and J by 0 bases, with 11 bases between them. Germline CDR1 reads MNHEY; CDR2 reads SVGAGI. The CDR3 sequence is 15 residues long. CDR3 DNA sequence: TGTGCCAGCAGTCAGACAGAAAATAGCAATCAGCCCCAGCATTTT. Amino acids: CASSQTENSNQPQHF.

The rearrangement links TRBV19 to TRBJ2-2, with a weak D call TRBD1 (5 bases). Germline V gives CDR1 LNHDA, CDR2 SQIVND (reference sequence). The CDR3 length is 16 residues. V lost 0 bases to trimming and J lost 0 bases, with 8 bases between them. The CDR3 is CASSIERGSNTGELFF. CDR3 coding DNA: TGTGCCAGTAGTATAGAAAGGGGATCGAACACCGGGGAGCTGTTTTTT.

The chain employs TRBV2 and TRBJ2-6, with a tentative D call TRBD2 (5 bases). V lost 7 bases and J lost 0, with 7 bases in between. In germline, CDR1 is SNHLY, CDR2 FYNNEI. The CDR3 totals 14 residues. The CDR3 DNA sequence: TGTGCCAGCATGGGAGTCTCTGGGGCCAACGTCCTGACTTTC. Translating gives CASMGVSGANVLTF. The full variable domain, rest sourced from reference TRBV2 and TRBJ2-6, is EPEVTQTPSHQVTQMGQEVILRCVPISNHLYFYWYRQILGQKVEFLVSFYNNEISEKSEIFDDQFSVERPDGSNFTLKIRSTKLEDSAMYFCASMGVSGANVLTFGAGSRLTVL.

This clonotype is medium-sized within its sample. The chain employs TRBV11-2 and TRBJ1-6; 8 positions agree with TRBD1. The germline V gene encodes CDR1 SGHAT and CDR2 FQNNGV. The CDR3 runs to 15 residues. J was trimmed by 7 bases and V by 5 bases; bases with no gene match: 7. CDR3 nucleotide sequence: TGTGCCAGCAGCAGACAGGGGCCTACCAATTCACCCCTCCACTTT. It translates to CASSRQGPTNSPLHF.

This clonotype was detected ten times or more. V is TRBV6-5 and J is TRBJ1-1; D ambiguous. The germline V gene encodes CDR1 MNHEY and CDR2 SVGAGI. The CDR3 has 14 residues. V was shortened by 2 bases and J by 5 bases, with 12 bases between the two germline ends. CDR3 residues: CASSYRRPGTEAFF. CDR3 in DNA: TGTGCCAGCAGTTACCGTCGGCCAGGTACTGAAGCTTTCTTT.

This rearrangement joins TRBV29-1 to TRBJ2-5; 11 bases align to TRBD2. This CDR3 region has 15 residues. The junction had 8 bases not matched to a gene; V was cut back by 3 bases and J by 5 bases. In germline, CDR1 is SQVTM, CDR2 ANQGSEA. The CDR3 region is CSVDNISGGVETQYF. The CDR3 nucleotides read TGCAGCGTTGATAACATTAGCGGGGGGGTGGAGACCCAGTACTTC.

The rearrangement joins TRBV7-6 to TRBJ2-1; TRBD2 matches at 9 bases. Germline V gives CDR1 SGHVS, CDR2 FNYEAQ. With V trimmed by 0 bases and J by 5 bases, 8 bases remained unmatched. The length of the CDR3 is 17 residues. CDR3 loop: CASSLAVRASGDNEQFF. The CDR3 nucleotides read TGTGCCAGCAGCTTAGCGGTCCGGGCTAGCGGGGACAATGAGCAGTTCTTC.

This clonotype was seen a handful of times. The CDR3: CASSLASGGIDTQYF. CDR3 nucleotides: TGTGCCAGCAGTTTAGCATCGGGGGGCATAGATACGCAGTATTTT. The rearrangement joins TRBV12-3 or TRBV12-4 to TRBJ2-3; a weak D match, TRBD2 (7 bases). There are 15 residues in the CDR3. Trimming left V 0 bases short and J 5 bases short, with 12 bases between.

The CDR3 DNA follows: TGTGCCAGCAACAGGGGAAACTACAATGAGCAGTTCTTC. It yields the protein CASNRGNYNEQFF. The V and J genes are TRBV6-1 and TRBJ2-1; 7 bases map to TRBD1. Germline CDR1 and CDR2: MNHNS and SASEGT. V was clipped by 7 bases and J by 3 bases; unmatched bases: 3. This CDR3 comprises 13 residues.

This clonotype was detected a few times. The V and J genes are TRBV7-9 and TRBJ2-7; no reliable D call. Deletions cut 5 bases from V and 9 bases from J, with 17 bases between. Germline V gene data show CDR1 as SEHNR and CDR2 as FQNEAQ (reference sequence). There are 13 residues in the CDR3. The CDR3 region is CASSPEKGLGQYV. The DNA of the CDR3 is TGTGCCAGCAGCCCGGAGAAGGGCTTGGGGCAGTACGTC.

The chain joins TRBV12-3 or TRBV12-4 to TRBJ1-6, with 9 bases fitting TRBD1. After removal of 2 bases from V and 4 bases from J, the junction contained 3 bases not matched to a gene. The CDR3 has 16 amino acids. CDR3 loop: CASSLTTGGYNSPLHF. As DNA, the CDR3 is TGTGCCAGCAGTTTAACGACAGGGGGTTATAATTCACCCCTCCACTTT.

This chain uses TRBV7-2 with TRBJ1-1, with no clear D. There are 14 residues in the CDR3. V was shortened by 2 bases and J by 1 base, with 8 bases between the two germline ends. CDR1 and CDR2 (germline): SGHTA, FQGNSA. The CDR3 DNA reads as TGTGCCAGCAGCTTAAAAGCGGGGAACACTGAAGCTTTCTTT. This sequence encodes CASSLKAGNTEAFF.

The chain joins TRBV28 to TRBJ2-1; the match to TRBD1 covers 8 bases. J gave up 6 bases and V 5 bases, and 12 bases lay outside the gene matches. This CDR3 spans 16 amino acids. From germline, CDR1 is MDHEN and CDR2 SYDVKM. The CDR3 DNA reads as TGTGCCAGCAGTCGATACCGGGACAGGTTTTCCAATGAGCAGTTCTTC. Protein: CASSRYRDRFSNEQFF.

This clonotype was recorded at least ten times. The rearrangement links TRBV7-9 to TRBJ2-4, with no clear D. This CDR3 is 15 amino acids long. V lost 2 bases to trimming and J lost 1 base, with 9 bases between them. Germline V gene lookup returns CDR1 SEHNR and CDR2 FQNEAQ (reference sequence). CDR3 in amino acids: CASSLFSVAKNIQYF. CDR3 coding DNA: TGTGCCAGCAGCTTATTCTCCGTTGCCAAAAACATTCAGTACTTC. The full variable domain, with the rest looked up from reference TRBV7-9 and TRBJ2-4, is DTGVSQNPRHKITKRGQNVTFRCDPISEHNRLYWYRQTLGQGPEFLTYFQNEAQLEKSRLLSDRFSAERPKGSFSTLEIQRTEQGDSAMYLCASSLFSVAKNIQYFGAGTRLSVL.

As to this clonotype: The conserved closing phenylalanine or tryptophan is absent in this CDR3, likely reflecting a read error. V gene TRBV24-1 combines with J gene TRBJ2-2; 8 positions match TRBD2. Trimming at V came to 4 bases and at J to 8 bases, leaving 8 bases not matched to a gene. This CDR3 spans 15 amino acids. Germline V gives CDR1 KGHDR, CDR2 SFDVKD. CDR3 coding DNA: TGTGCCACCAGTGACCCCCGCGGGGGGAGTGGGGAGCTGTTTCTT. Its protein product is CATSDPRGGSGELFL.

This clonotype was detected ten times or more. The gene calls are TRBV20-1 and TRBJ1-1, with unresolved D. V was cut by 1 base and J by 0 bases, with 9 bases left in between. Germline CDR1 DFQATT, CDR2 SNEGSKA (reference sequence). The CDR3 is 14 residues long. DNA of the CDR3: TGCAGTGCTAGAGGAGACACCTTGAACACTGAAGCTTTCTTT. Amino acids: CSARGDTLNTEAFF.

The rearrangement links TRBV11-2 to TRBJ2-3, with TRBD2 matching 12 bases. CDR3 length: 16 amino acids. V was clipped by 6 bases and J by 1 base; unmatched bases: 5. The germline gives CDR1 SGHAT, CDR2 FQNNGV. CDR3 coding DNA: TGTGCCAGCAGGCAAGGACTAGCGGGGCGCACAGATACGCAGTATTTT. Its translation: CASRQGLAGRTDTQYF. The variable domain in full, completed from reference TRBV11-2 and TRBJ2-3, reads EAGVAQSPRYKIIEKRQSVAFWCNPISGHATLYWYQQILGQGPKLLIQFQNNGVVDDSQLPKDRFSAERLKGVDSTLKIQPAKLEDSAVYLCASRQGLAGRTDTQYFGPGTRLTVL.

The chain recombines TRBV20-1 with TRBJ2-1; TRBD2 matches at 11 bases. V lost 0 bases, J lost 4 bases, and 8 bases stayed unmatched. Germline loops: CDR1 DFQATT, CDR2 SNEGSKA (reference sequence). The CDR3 sequence is 17 residues long. CDR3 sequence reads: CSARDFARLAGYNEQFF. Here the CDR3 DNA reads TGCAGTGCTAGAGATTTTGCCCGACTAGCGGGGTACAATGAGCAGTTCTTC.

This chain joins TRBV7-8 and TRBJ2-5, with unresolved D. Trimming took 6 bases from V and 7 from J, leaving 12 bases between them. The V gene's germline CDR1 is SGHVS and CDR2 FQNEAQ. The CDR3 covers 12 residues. Here the CDR3 reads CASSPTPSTQYF. Here the CDR3 DNA reads TGTGCCAGCAGTCCTACACCGTCGACCCAGTACTTC.

The chain carries TRBV11-2 and TRBJ2-5, with TRBD2 matching 8 bases. Germline V CDR1 and CDR2: SGHAT, FQNNGV. The J segment lost 2 bases and the V segment lost 5 bases, leaving 10 bases of the junction unmatched. There are 16 residues in the CDR3. CDR3 nucleotide sequence: TGTGCCAGCAGCCCACGCCGGGGGGGCGGGCAAGAGACCCAGTACTTC. Its translation is CASSPRRGGGQETQYF.